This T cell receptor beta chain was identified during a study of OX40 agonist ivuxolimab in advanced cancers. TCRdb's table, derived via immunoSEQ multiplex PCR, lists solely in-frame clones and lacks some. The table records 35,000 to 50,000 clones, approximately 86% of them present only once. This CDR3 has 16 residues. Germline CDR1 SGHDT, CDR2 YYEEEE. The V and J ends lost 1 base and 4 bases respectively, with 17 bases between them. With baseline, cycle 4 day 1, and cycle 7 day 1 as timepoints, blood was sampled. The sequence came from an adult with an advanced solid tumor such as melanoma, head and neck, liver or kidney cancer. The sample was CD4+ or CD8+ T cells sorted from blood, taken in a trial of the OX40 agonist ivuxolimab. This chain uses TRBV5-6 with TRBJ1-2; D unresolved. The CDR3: CASSLMVQDLGYGYTF. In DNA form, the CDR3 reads TGTGCCAGCAGCTTGATGGTCCAGGACCTTGGCTATGGCTACACCTTC.